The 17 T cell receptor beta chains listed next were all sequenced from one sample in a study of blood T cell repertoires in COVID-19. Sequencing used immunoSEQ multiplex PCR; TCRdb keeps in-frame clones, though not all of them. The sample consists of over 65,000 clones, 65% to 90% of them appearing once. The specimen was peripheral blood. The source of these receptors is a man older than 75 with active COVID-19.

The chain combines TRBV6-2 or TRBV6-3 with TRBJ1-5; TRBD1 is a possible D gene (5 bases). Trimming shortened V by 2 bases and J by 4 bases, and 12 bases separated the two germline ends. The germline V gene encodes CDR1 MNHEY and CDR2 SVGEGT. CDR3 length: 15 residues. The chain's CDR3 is CASSYVLAGNQPQHF. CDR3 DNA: TGTGCCAGCAGTTACGTACTGGCAGGGAATCAGCCCCAGCATTTT.

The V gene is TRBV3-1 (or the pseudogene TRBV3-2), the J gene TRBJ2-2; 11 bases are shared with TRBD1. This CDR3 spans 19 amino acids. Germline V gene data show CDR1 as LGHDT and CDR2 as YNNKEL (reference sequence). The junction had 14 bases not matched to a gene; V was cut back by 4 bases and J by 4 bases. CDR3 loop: CASSRLSGTGGLSTGELFF. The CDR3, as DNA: TGTGCCAGCAGCCGTTTGAGCGGGACAGGGGGTCTGAGCACCGGGGAGCTGTTTTTT.

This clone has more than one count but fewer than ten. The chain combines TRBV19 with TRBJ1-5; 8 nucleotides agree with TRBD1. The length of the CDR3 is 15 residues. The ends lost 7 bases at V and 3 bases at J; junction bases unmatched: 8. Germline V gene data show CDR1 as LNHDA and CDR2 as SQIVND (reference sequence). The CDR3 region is CASIPRTGPNQPQHF. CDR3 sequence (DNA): TGTGCCAGTATACCCAGGACAGGGCCCAATCAGCCCCAGCATTTT.

The CDR3 coding sequence is TGTGCCAGCAGCGTAGGGGCCGGGGGATTCTTGGAAGGCTACACCTTC. Its protein is CASSVGAGGFLEGYTF. The V and J genes are TRBV9 and TRBJ1-2, with a weak D call TRBD1 (5 bases). Per germline, CDR1 SGDLS and CDR2 YYNGEE. The CDR3 extends over 16 amino acids. The V gene lost 0 bases and the J gene lost 8 bases, with 20 bases spanning the gap.

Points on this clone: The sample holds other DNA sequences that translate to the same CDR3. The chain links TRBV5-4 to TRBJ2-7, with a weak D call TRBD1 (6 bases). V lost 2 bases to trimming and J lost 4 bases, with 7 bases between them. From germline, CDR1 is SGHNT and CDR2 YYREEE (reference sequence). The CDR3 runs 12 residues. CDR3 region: CASSFQGYEQYF. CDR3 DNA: TGTGCCAGCAGCTTTCAGGGGTACGAGCAGTACTTC.

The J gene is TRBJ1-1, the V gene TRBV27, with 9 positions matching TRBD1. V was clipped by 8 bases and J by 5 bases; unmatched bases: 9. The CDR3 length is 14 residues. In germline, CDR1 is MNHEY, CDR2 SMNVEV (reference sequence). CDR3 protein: CASAIDRGNTEAFF. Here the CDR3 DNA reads TGTGCCAGCGCGATTGACAGGGGGAATACTGAAGCTTTCTTT.

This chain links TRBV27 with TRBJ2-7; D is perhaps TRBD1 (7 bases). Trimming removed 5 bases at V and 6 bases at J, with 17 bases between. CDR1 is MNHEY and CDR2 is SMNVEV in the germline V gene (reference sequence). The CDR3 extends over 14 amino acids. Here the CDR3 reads CASSAGGIPFEQYF. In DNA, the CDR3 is TGTGCCAGCAGTGCAGGGGGGATACCCTTCGAGCAGTACTTC.

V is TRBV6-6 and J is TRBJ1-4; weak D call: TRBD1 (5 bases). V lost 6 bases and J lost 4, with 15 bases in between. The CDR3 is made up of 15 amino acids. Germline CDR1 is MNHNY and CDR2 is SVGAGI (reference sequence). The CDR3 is CASRPTPGGNEKLFF. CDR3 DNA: TGTGCCAGCAGGCCGACACCCGGGGGTAATGAAAAACTGTTTTTT.

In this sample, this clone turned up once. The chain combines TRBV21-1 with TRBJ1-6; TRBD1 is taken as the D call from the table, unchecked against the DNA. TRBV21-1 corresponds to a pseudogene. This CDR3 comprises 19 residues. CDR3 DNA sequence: TGTGCCAGCAGCGCGTCCGGGACAGGGGGCCATTCCTATAATTCACCCCTCCACTTT. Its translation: CASSASGTGGHSYNSPLHF.

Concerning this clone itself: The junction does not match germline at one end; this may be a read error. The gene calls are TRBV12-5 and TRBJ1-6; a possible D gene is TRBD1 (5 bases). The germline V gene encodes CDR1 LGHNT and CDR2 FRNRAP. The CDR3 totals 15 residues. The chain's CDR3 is CASGLDTSYNSPLHF. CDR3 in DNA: TGTGCTAGTGGCTTGGACACCTCCTATAATTCACCCCTCCACTTT.

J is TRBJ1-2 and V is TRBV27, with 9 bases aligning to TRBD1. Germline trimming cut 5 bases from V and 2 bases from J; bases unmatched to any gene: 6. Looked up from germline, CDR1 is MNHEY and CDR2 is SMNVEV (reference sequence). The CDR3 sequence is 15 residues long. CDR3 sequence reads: CASSPKTGGNYGYTF. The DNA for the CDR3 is TGTGCCAGCAGTCCAAAGACAGGGGGGAACTATGGCTACACCTTC.

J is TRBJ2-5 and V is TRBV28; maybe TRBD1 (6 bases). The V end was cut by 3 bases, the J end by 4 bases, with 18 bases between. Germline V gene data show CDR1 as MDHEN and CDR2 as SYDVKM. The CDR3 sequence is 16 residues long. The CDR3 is CASSFGSQGRIETQYF. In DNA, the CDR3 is TGTGCCAGCAGTTTCGGGTCTCAGGGGCGGATAGAGACCCAGTACTTC.

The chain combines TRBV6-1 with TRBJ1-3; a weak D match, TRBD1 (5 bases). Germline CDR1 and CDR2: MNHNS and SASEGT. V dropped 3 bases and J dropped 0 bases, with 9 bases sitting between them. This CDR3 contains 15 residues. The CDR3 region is CASSDETVSGNTIYF. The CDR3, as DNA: TGTGCCAGCAGTGACGAGACAGTCTCTGGAAACACCATATATTTT.

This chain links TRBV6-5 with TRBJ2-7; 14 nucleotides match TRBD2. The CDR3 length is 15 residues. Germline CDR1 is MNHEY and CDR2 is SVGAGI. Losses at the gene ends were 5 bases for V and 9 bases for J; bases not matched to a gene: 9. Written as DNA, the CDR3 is TGTGCCAGCAGTAGGGGACTAGCGGGGGCGGGGTGGCAGTACTTC. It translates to CASSRGLAGAGWQYF.

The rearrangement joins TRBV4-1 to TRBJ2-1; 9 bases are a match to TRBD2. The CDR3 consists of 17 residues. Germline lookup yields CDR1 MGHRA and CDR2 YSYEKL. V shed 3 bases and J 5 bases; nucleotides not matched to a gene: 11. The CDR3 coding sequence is TGCGCCAGCAGCCATCCCGTTTGCGGGGGGGCCAACAATGAGCAGTTCTTC. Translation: CASSHPVCGGANNEQFF.

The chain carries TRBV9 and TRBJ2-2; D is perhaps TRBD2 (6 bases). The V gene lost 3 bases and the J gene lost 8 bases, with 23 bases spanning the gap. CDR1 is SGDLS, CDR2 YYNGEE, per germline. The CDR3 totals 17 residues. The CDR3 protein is CASSDSSRRGPRGELFF. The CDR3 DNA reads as TGTGCCAGCAGCGACTCTTCTAGGCGGGGCCCTCGGGGGGAGCTGTTTTTT.

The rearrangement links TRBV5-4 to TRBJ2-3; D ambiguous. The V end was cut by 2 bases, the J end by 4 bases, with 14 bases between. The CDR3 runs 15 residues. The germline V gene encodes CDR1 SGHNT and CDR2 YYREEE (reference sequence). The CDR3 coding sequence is TGTGCCAGCAGCTTTGAAGCGCTGCTGTCAGATACGCAGTATTTT. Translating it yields CASSFEALLSDTQYF.